This T cell receptor (beta chain) is from a study of shared clonotypes between healthy human individuals. General observations from the study: Though the depth was large, rarefaction showed that sorted-subset sequencing was incomplete.

Partitioning of CD4+ cells yielded a CD45RA+ naive subset and a CD45RA-negative memory subset. On this clone itself: Its target is not known.

CDR3 size: 14 residues. Trimming cost V 7 bases and J 5 bases, with 18 bases left between them. The germline V gene has CDR1 SGHRS and CDR2 YFSETQ. Per the study methods: With immunoSEQ giving junction-only sequences and no quality scores, filtering differed. Repertoires were generated with immunoSEQ multiplex PCR, while TCRdb's copy carries only in-frame clones and drops some. For V, J and clone size, that table is used; D and trimming come from the DNA. The sample has 950,000 to 1,300,000 clones, under 80% seen once; the top ten hold around 1.5%. The sample comprised memory CD4+ T cells sorted from blood. Subset described: CD45RA-negative fraction. The J gene is TRBJ1-1, the V gene TRBV5-1; D may be TRBD1 (6 bases). The clonotype was recovered from a man between 18 and 29 years old in good health. CDR3 sequence: CASGLGGAETEAFF. CDR3 DNA sequence: TGCGCCAGCGGACTCGGGGGGGCCGAAACTGAAGCTTTCTTT. Drawing the rest from reference TRBV5-1 and TRBJ1-1, the complete variable domain is KAGVTQTPRYLIKTRGQQVTLSCSPISGHRSVSWYQQTPGQGLQFLFEYFSETQRNKGNFPGRFSGRQFSNSRSEMNVSTLELGDSALYLCASGLGGAETEAFFGQGTRLTVV.